The 8 T cell receptor beta chains reported below all come from one sample, sequenced in a study of T cell responses to AZD1222 COVID-19 vaccine. Clones were sequenced by immunoSEQ multiplex PCR, and TCRdb holds only the in-frame ones, with some missing. Here the sample spans 75,000 to 95,000 clones, 85% being singletons. The sequencing here drew on peripheral blood, taken 28 days after the second AZD1222 dose. All receptors derive from an adult who received the AZD1222 COVID-19 vaccine.

The chain recombines TRBV10-1 with TRBJ2-2, with 9 bases matching TRBD2. J was trimmed by 2 bases and V by 2 bases; bases with no gene match: 6. Germline V gives CDR1 WNHNN, CDR2 SYGVQD (reference sequence). This CDR3 region has 17 residues. The CDR3 region is CASSEPGLAGNTGELFF. CDR3 DNA: TGCGCCAGCAGTGAGCCAGGTCTAGCGGGAAACACCGGGGAGCTGTTTTTT.

The chain couples TRBV9 to TRBJ2-7, with TRBD2 as a possible D gene (6 bases). Germline-derived CDR1 and CDR2 are SGDLS and YYNGEE. With 0 bases removed from V and 7 bases from J, the gap between germline ends came to 17 bases. The CDR3 has 15 residues. As DNA, the CDR3 is TGTGCCAGCAGCGTAGAGGGCTCCCCCGGGGGTGAGCAGTACTTC. Protein sequence: CASSVEGSPGGEQYF.

This clone was recorded once. The V call is TRBV7-3, the J call TRBJ1-1; D unresolved. Per the germline V gene, CDR1 is SGHTA and CDR2 is FQGTGA. CDR3 size: 17 residues. V lost 5 bases, J lost 2 bases, and 21 bases lay in between. The CDR3 region has the DNA TGTGCCAGCAGCCCTCGTAGCGGCTCAGTGGGTAACACTGAAGCTTTCTTT. Its translation: CASSPRSGSVGNTEAFF.

The chain carries TRBV19 and TRBJ2-1, with D unresolved. Trimming took off 5 bases at V and 3 bases at J, with 11 bases between the two ends. CDR3 length: 14 residues. Per germline, CDR1 LNHDA and CDR2 SQIVND (reference sequence). The CDR3 DNA reads as TGTGCCAGTAGTCTCCGAGAACTCTACAATGAGCAGTTCTTC. Protein product: CASSLRELYNEQFF.

The J gene is TRBJ2-1, the V gene TRBV14; D is possibly TRBD1 or TRBD2 (5 bases each). Germline V gives CDR1 SGHDN, CDR2 FVKESK. The CDR3 extends over 13 amino acids. With 6 bases removed from V and 15 bases from J, the gap between germline ends came to 21 bases. The CDR3, as DNA: TGTGCCAGCAGTACGGCAAGGCAGGGACGAAGGTTCTTC. Translated: CASSTARQGRRFF.

The CDR3 DNA sequence: TGTGCCTGGAAGCCTCAGGGGTCCTACACCGGGGAGCTGTTTTTT. Protein sequence: CAWKPQGSYTGELFF. The V and J genes are TRBV30 and TRBJ2-2; a weak D match, TRBD1 (6 bases). Trimming removed 4 bases from V and 3 bases from J, with 15 bases in between. The germline CDR1 and CDR2 sequences are GTSNPN and SVGIG (reference sequence). The CDR3 totals 15 residues.

This chain joins TRBV3-1 (or the pseudogene TRBV3-2) and TRBJ1-5, with unresolved D. CDR3 length: 13 amino acids. Trimming shortened V by 0 bases and J by 6 bases, and 6 bases separated the two germline ends. Germline V gene data show CDR1 as LGHDT and CDR2 as YNNKEL (reference sequence). The CDR3 loop is CASSQDRVQPQHF. The CDR3 region has the DNA TGTGCCAGCAGCCAAGATCGGGTTCAGCCCCAGCATTTT.

The gene calls are TRBV10-2 and TRBJ1-5; D gene ambiguous. Germline CDR1 is WSHSY and CDR2 is SAAADI. The CDR3 runs 13 residues. The ends were cut back, 4 bases at V and 0 bases at J, with 4 bases in the middle. The DNA of the CDR3 is TGCGCCAGCAGTGCCGTTAGCAATCAGCCCCAGCATTTT. This encodes CASSAVSNQPQHF.